Below, 31 T cell receptor beta chains from the same sample are listed, as sequenced in a study of blood T cell repertoires in COVID-19. Sequencing used immunoSEQ multiplex PCR; TCRdb keeps in-frame clones, though not all of them. The table includes 240,000 or so clones, roughly 82% detected once. The specimen was peripheral blood. The receptor source for this set is a man at least 80 years old with acute or convalescent COVID-19.

The chain has TRBV5-4 and TRBJ1-2; 11 bases align to TRBD1. J lost 5 bases, V lost 4 bases, and 7 bases had no gene match. Germline assignment: CDR1 SGHNT and CDR2 YYREEE (reference sequence). The CDR3 extends over 15 amino acids. CDR3 loop: CASSGGTGGLYGYTF. Here the CDR3 DNA reads TGTGCCAGCAGCGGGGGGACAGGGGGACTTTATGGCTACACCTTC.

The chain is built from TRBV5-1 and TRBJ1-6, with D perhaps matching TRBD1 (5 bases). Deletions cut 1 base from V and 7 bases from J, with 18 bases between. The CDR3 has 17 amino acids. Looked up from germline, CDR1 is SGHRS and CDR2 is YFSETQ. CDR3 sequence: CASSLRLDQGSNSPLHF. CDR3 coding DNA: TGCGCCAGCAGCTTGCGGCTGGACCAGGGATCAAATTCACCCCTCCACTTT.

This clone was observed a few times. V and J are TRBV6-4 and TRBJ1-1; TRBD1 agrees at 7 bases. From germline, CDR1 is MRHNA and CDR2 SNTAGT. V lost 0 bases to trimming and J lost 4 bases; unmatched junction nucleotides: 5. The CDR3 spans 15 residues. In DNA form, the CDR3 reads TGTGCCAGCAGTGACTCTGACAGGGACCCCACTGAAGCTTTCTTT. As protein: CASSDSDRDPTEAFF.

This chain joins TRBV5-6 and TRBJ1-2, with unresolved D. Looked up from germline, CDR1 is SGHDT and CDR2 is YYEEEE. The ends were cut back, 1 base at V and 5 bases at J, with 9 bases in the middle. The CDR3 is 13 residues long. This CDR3 reads CASSLTGEYGYTF. CDR3 nucleotide sequence: TGTGCCAGCAGCTTGACGGGAGAGTATGGCTACACCTTC.

The chain couples TRBV7-6 to TRBJ1-3; D possibly corresponds to TRBD1 (6 bases). V was pared by 5 bases and J by 0 bases, with 14 bases between. CDR3 size: 16 residues. The germline gives CDR1 SGHVS, CDR2 FNYEAQ. The CDR3 sequence is CASSKYRASSGNTIYF. For the CDR3, the DNA is TGTGCCAGCAGCAAATACAGGGCAAGCTCTGGAAACACCATATATTTT.

The rearrangement links TRBV28 to TRBJ2-1; 10 bases fit TRBD2. The CDR3 totals 14 residues. Trimming took 7 bases from V and 10 from J; bases not matched to a gene: 10. Germline V gene lookup returns CDR1 MDHEN and CDR2 SYDVKM. The CDR3 loop reads CASTAGTSAGEQFF. CDR3 in DNA: TGTGCCAGCACAGCCGGGACTAGCGCTGGGGAGCAGTTCTTC.

The rearrangement joins TRBV7-2 to TRBJ1-1; D remains ambiguous. Per the germline V gene, CDR1 is SGHTA and CDR2 is FQGNSA. The CDR3 has 13 residues. Trimming cost V 3 bases and J 10 bases, with 15 bases left between them. Here the CDR3 reads CASSFGPSEGAFF. In DNA form, the CDR3 reads TGTGCCAGCAGCTTCGGGCCTTCCGAGGGAGCTTTCTTT.

The CDR3 nucleotides are TGCGCCAGCCGACCTACAGGCCGGGCAAACACCATATATTTT. Amino acids: CASRPTGRANTIYF. The chain employs TRBV5-1 and TRBJ1-3; TRBD1 might be the D (5 bases). Trimming cost V 7 bases and J 6 bases, with 17 bases left between them. CDR3 length: 14 residues. The germline V gene has CDR1 SGHRS and CDR2 YFSETQ.

The V gene is TRBV6-5, the J gene TRBJ1-1; 9 nucleotides line up with TRBD1. With V trimmed by 5 bases and J by 3 bases, 7 bases remained unmatched. Germline assignment: CDR1 MNHEY and CDR2 SVGAGI. The CDR3 loop spans 15 amino acids. The CDR3 here is CASSPDRDRDTEAFF. The CDR3 DNA is TGTGCCAGCAGTCCCGATCGGGACAGGGACACTGAAGCTTTCTTT.

This chain links TRBV9 with TRBJ2-5; TRBD1 might be the D (6 bases). V gave up 8 bases and J gave up 2 bases, with 13 bases separating them. The germline gives CDR1 SGDLS, CDR2 YYNGEE. The CDR3 is made up of 13 amino acids. The CDR3 region is CASNREPQETQYF. The CDR3 DNA sequence: TGTGCCAGTAACAGGGAGCCTCAAGAGACCCAGTACTTC.

The chain recombines TRBV13 with TRBJ2-3, with 9 bases aligning to TRBD2. Germline CDR1 reads PRHDT; CDR2 reads FYEKMQ (reference sequence). The CDR3 is made up of 16 amino acids. V was pared by 2 bases and J by 2 bases, with 5 bases of the junction left unmatched. The CDR3 sequence is CASSLQAGGFTDTQYF. DNA for the CDR3: TGTGCCAGCAGCTTACAAGCGGGAGGTTTCACAGATACGCAGTATTTT.

The J gene is TRBJ1-2, the V gene TRBV7-2; tentative D call: TRBD1 (6 bases). The germline CDR1 and CDR2 sequences are SGHTA and FQGNSA. There are 12 residues in the CDR3. Trimming removed 5 bases from V and 8 bases from J, with 12 bases in between. CDR3: CASSAQGEGYTF. The CDR3, as DNA: TGTGCCAGCAGCGCACAGGGAGAAGGCTACACCTTC.

The chain combines TRBV10-1 with TRBJ2-1, with D tentatively TRBD1 (5 bases). The CDR3 has 12 residues. CDR1 WNHNN and CDR2 SYGVQD come from the germline V gene (reference sequence). V was cut by 7 bases and J by 7 bases, with 11 bases left in between. CDR3 region: CASTISGNEQFF. Written as DNA, the CDR3 is TGCGCCAGCACGATTTCAGGGAATGAGCAGTTCTTC.

This clone showed up just a few times. The chain combines TRBV19 with TRBJ2-1, with D possibly being TRBD1 (6 bases). The V gene's germline CDR1 is LNHDA and CDR2 SQIVND (reference sequence). The CDR3 spans 14 residues. V was pared by 3 bases and J by 7 bases, with 13 bases between. For the CDR3, the DNA is TGTGCCAGTAGTATTCCACAGGGATCGAATGAGCAGTTCTTC. Protein: CASSIPQGSNEQFF.

With regard to this clone: A much larger clone lies one base from this, so it may be a read error. The chain uses TRBV28 and TRBJ1-2; unclear D gene. V lost 6 bases and J lost 4, with 6 bases in between. This CDR3 is built from 11 residues. Germline V lookup: CDR1 MDHEN, CDR2 SYDVKM. This CDR3 is CASSHTYGYTF. The CDR3 region has the DNA TGTGCCAGCAGCCACACCTATGGCTACACCTTC.

This clone was counted a few times. V is TRBV28 and J is TRBJ1-6; a possible D gene is TRBD1 (6 bases). The length of the CDR3 is 16 residues. The germline CDR1 and CDR2 sequences are MDHEN and SYDVKM. The V end was cut by 5 bases, the J end by 6 bases, with 17 bases between. The CDR3 reads CASSPLQGLGNSPLHF. As DNA, the CDR3 is TGTGCCAGCAGTCCCCTTCAGGGGTTAGGTAATTCACCCCTCCACTTT.

As to this clone: Other DNA sequences in the same sample also yield this CDR3. The chain uses TRBV9 and TRBJ2-7; 11 bases are a match to TRBD2. Looked up from germline, CDR1 is SGDLS and CDR2 is YYNGEE. This CDR3 comprises 15 residues. Trimming took 4 bases from V and 3 from J; bases not matched to a gene: 6. For the CDR3, the DNA is TGTGCCAGCAGCCTAGGGACTAGCGGAAGCTACGAGCAGTACTTC. This sequence encodes CASSLGTSGSYEQYF.

The DNA for the CDR3 is TGTGCCAGCAGACCAGGACTAGTAGCTTACGAGCAGTACTTC. Its protein product is CASRPGLVAYEQYF. J is TRBJ2-7 and V is TRBV28; 7 bases map to TRBD2. This CDR3 comprises 14 residues. Unmatched junction bases numbered 9, after V lost 6 bases and J lost 4 bases. Germline V CDR1 and CDR2: MDHEN, SYDVKM.

The chain couples TRBV5-1 to TRBJ2-7; TRBD1 matches 11 bases. V was clipped by 3 bases and J by 3 bases; unmatched bases: 5. Germline CDR1 and CDR2: SGHRS and YFSETQ. This CDR3 region has 15 residues. In DNA form, the CDR3 reads TGCGCCAGCAGCTGGGACAGGGGGAGAAACTACGAGCAGTACTTC. Amino acid sequence: CASSWDRGRNYEQYF.

This chain joins TRBV7-9 and TRBJ2-2, with D possibly being TRBD2 (6 bases). V was trimmed by 2 bases and J by 3 bases, leaving 10 bases between them. This CDR3 is built from 15 residues. From germline, CDR1 is SEHNR and CDR2 FQNEAQ (reference sequence). CDR3 sequence reads: CASSLQRAHTGELFF. The CDR3 bases are TGTGCCAGCAGCTTACAGCGGGCCCACACCGGGGAGCTGTTTTTT.

This clone was observed a handful of times. The chain links TRBV7-9 to TRBJ2-7; 12 nucleotides line up with TRBD2. V was pared by 4 bases and J by 2 bases, with 0 bases of the junction left unmatched. The length of the CDR3 is 14 residues. Germline loops: CDR1 SEHNR, CDR2 FQNEAQ (reference sequence). Written as DNA, the CDR3 is TGTGCCAGCAGCTCTAGCGGGGGGGCCTACGAGCAGTACTTC. Residues: CASSSSGGAYEQYF.

The chain combines TRBV5-6 with TRBJ1-1; D not resolved. V was trimmed by 2 bases and J by 6 bases, leaving 14 bases between them. The CDR3 sequence is 14 residues long. CDR1 is SGHDT and CDR2 is YYEEEE in the germline V gene. As DNA, the CDR3 is TGTGCCAGCAGCTTCATGAGGGCCTGGGCTGAAGCTTTCTTT. Translation: CASSFMRAWAEAFF.

V gene TRBV5-4 combines with J gene TRBJ1-1; a weak D match, TRBD1 (6 bases). The ends were cut back, 1 base at V and 10 bases at J, with 14 bases in the middle. The CDR3 is 13 amino acids. Germline CDR1 reads SGHNT; CDR2 reads YYREEE (reference sequence). DNA for the CDR3: TGTGCCAGCAGCTTGAAGGGGGAGGGGCGAGCTTTCTTT. This gives the protein CASSLKGEGRAFF.

J is TRBJ1-2 and V is TRBV7-9; weak D call: TRBD1 (5 bases). CDR3 length equals 14 residues. Trimming left V 3 bases short and J 4 bases short, with 12 bases between. The germline V gene has CDR1 SEHNR and CDR2 FQNEAQ (reference sequence). In nucleotides, the CDR3 is TGTGCCAGCAGCTTTGGGGGGGTCGGCTATGGCTACACCTTC. Amino acids: CASSFGGVGYGYTF.

In the case of this clone: At the DNA level, this CDR3 is encoded by other sequences in the same sample as well. The chain joins TRBV20-1 to TRBJ2-1; D may be TRBD2 (5 bases). The CDR3 loop spans 11 amino acids. CDR1 and CDR2 (germline): DFQATT, SNEGSKA (reference sequence). Trimming shortened V by 3 bases and J by 6 bases, and 6 bases separated the two germline ends. The CDR3 DNA is TGCAGTGCTAGCCGGGGCAATGAGCAGTTCTTC. Protein sequence: CSASRGNEQFF.

This sequence joins TRBV12-3 or TRBV12-4 and TRBJ2-1; 7 bases align to TRBD2. This CDR3 comprises 13 residues. Trimming removed 7 bases from V and 5 bases from J; junction bases left unmatched: 5. The CDR3 is CASTGTIDNEQFF. CDR3 in DNA: TGTGCCAGCACCGGGACTATTGACAATGAGCAGTTCTTC.

The V and J genes are TRBV28 and TRBJ1-1; 9 bases line up with TRBD1. Germline V gives CDR1 MDHEN, CDR2 SYDVKM. CDR3 length: 13 residues. With V trimmed by 6 bases and J by 6 bases, 5 bases remained unmatched. CDR3 region: CASRGTGTAEAFF. CDR3 sequence (DNA): TGTGCCAGCAGAGGGACAGGGACCGCTGAAGCTTTCTTT.

The V call is TRBV10-3, the J call TRBJ1-2, with 7 bases fitting TRBD1. CDR3 length equals 14 residues. Looked up from germline, CDR1 is ENHRY and CDR2 is SYGVKD. V dropped 8 bases and J dropped 0; count of bases not matched to a gene: 6. The CDR3: CAISGDRANYGYTF. For the CDR3, the DNA is TGTGCCATCTCTGGGGACAGAGCTAACTATGGCTACACCTTC.

The chain combines TRBV28 with TRBJ2-3; 7 positions match TRBD2. Trimming took 6 bases from V and 2 from J; bases not matched to a gene: 5. The CDR3 consists of 14 residues. From germline, CDR1 is MDHEN and CDR2 SYDVKM. CDR3 DNA sequence: TGTGCCAGCAGAACCGGGACTATCACAGATACGCAGTATTTT. It specifies CASRTGTITDTQYF.

The genes are TRBV4-2 and TRBJ1-2; no clear D gene. CDR3 length: 15 residues. The germline gives CDR1 LGHNA, CDR2 YNFKEQ. The ends were cut back, 0 bases at V and 4 bases at J, with 12 bases in the middle. CDR3: CASSQEDWESYGYTF. In DNA, the CDR3 is TGTGCCAGCAGCCAAGAGGACTGGGAGAGCTATGGCTACACCTTC.

The chain carries TRBV9 and TRBJ2-2, with a weak D call TRBD2 (5 bases). From germline, CDR1 is SGDLS and CDR2 YYNGEE. With 2 bases removed from V and 5 bases from J, the gap between germline ends came to 10 bases. CDR3 length equals 14 residues. The CDR3 region has the DNA TGTGCCAGCAGCGTTCCAGCGGAGACCGGGGAGCTGTTTTTT. Translated: CASSVPAETGELFF.